The present TCR beta chain was sequenced within a study of T cells in Graves' hyperthyroidism and ophthalmopathy. The sample holds a few counts of this clonotype. Its antigen is undetermined. Each diagnosis was grounded in clinical symptoms, serum thyroxine and TRAb, thyroid ultrasound, and orbital computed tomography. The germline V and J ends were trimmed by 7 bases and 1 base, with 11 bases remaining between them. The CDR3 spans 14 residues. Germline assignment: CDR1 GTSNPN and CDR2 SVGIG (reference sequence). Amplification of TCR beta CDR3 regions used RNA as the template. First-round RT-PCR targeting the TCR CDR3 was performed with the HTBI primer set. TCRdb passed the multiplex PCR reads through MiXCR, listing each CDR3 protein once. Of around 480,000 distinct CDR3 sequences listed, around an eighth are singletons. Whole-study results and caveats: Ophthalmopathy was separated from stable hyperthyroidism by a 13 V-J model.

The source is a woman between 18 and 30 years old with Graves' hyperthyroidism. This rearrangement joins TRBV30 to TRBJ2-6; D may be TRBD1 or TRBD2 (6 bases each). Sequences were obtained from blood. CDR3 bases: TGTGCCTCCGGAGGGGGGTCTGGGGCCAACGTCCTGACTTTC. Translated, it gives CASGGGSGANVLTF.